These 21 T cell receptor beta chains came from one sample sequenced in a study of identical twins. MiXCR, run by TCRdb on the 5' RACE reads, gives a single entry per CDR3 protein. The repertoire holds 420,000 or so distinct CDR3 sequences, with 18% as singletons. The source material was naive T cells sorted from blood. Receptor source: a man in his fifties or sixties in good health.

The table lists this clonotype with a few counts. The chain has TRBV6-2 or TRBV6-3 and TRBJ2-3; TRBD2 is a possible D gene (6 bases). The CDR3 loop spans 13 amino acids. In germline, CDR1 is MNHEY, CDR2 SVGEGT. V lost 4 bases and J 5 bases, leaving 10 bases between the germline ends. The CDR3 loop is CASSSRGGDTQYF. The CDR3 DNA follows: TGTGCCAGCAGTTCGAGGGGAGGAGATACGCAGTATTTT.

This clonotype was detected ten times or more. The CDR3 region is CASSFRGAQETQYF. For the CDR3, the DNA is TGCGCCAGCAGCTTTAGGGGGGCCCAAGAGACCCAGTACTTC. V is TRBV5-1 and J is TRBJ2-5; D may correspond to TRBD1 or TRBD2 (6 bases each). CDR1 SGHRS and CDR2 YFSETQ come from the germline V gene. The length of the CDR3 is 14 residues. Trimming cost V 2 bases and J 1 base, with 9 bases left between them.

This clonotype showed up many times. V and J are TRBV28 and TRBJ2-7; TRBD1 matches 10 bases. The CDR3 spans 15 residues. The junction had 12 bases not matched to a gene; V was cut back by 6 bases and J by 7 bases. Germline loops: CDR1 MDHEN, CDR2 SYDVKM. CDR3 protein: CASSHRQGASVEQYF. In DNA, the CDR3 is TGTGCCAGCAGCCACCGACAGGGGGCTTCAGTAGAGCAGTACTTC.

This clonotype has a handful of counts. CDR3 coding DNA: TGTGCCAGCGGCCGGCTGGGGGCGGCGAGGCATTTT. Protein sequence: CASGRLGAARHF. This chain joins TRBV12-3 or TRBV12-4 and TRBJ1-5; D is possibly TRBD1 (6 bases). Deletions cut 8 bases from V and 15 bases from J, with 20 bases between. The CDR3 consists of 12 residues.

This clonotype was seen at least ten times. A read error may produce the germline difference seen at one junction end. The chain couples TRBV7-2 to TRBJ2-1, with 10 bases aligning to TRBD2. The CDR3 runs 17 residues. Germline V gene data show CDR1 as SGHTA and CDR2 as FQGNSA. The CDR3 nucleotides are TGTGCCAGCAACTTACTAGCGGGGAGCTTACAATTGAGTGAGCAGTTCTTC. Translating gives CASNLLAGSLQLSEQFF.

The chain joins TRBV5-6 to TRBJ1-1; no clear D gene. The germline V gene encodes CDR1 SGHDT and CDR2 YYEEEE. CDR3 length equals 14 residues. Trimming removed 0 bases from V and 3 bases from J, with 9 bases in between. The CDR3 loop reads CASSLGVLYTEAFF. As DNA, the CDR3 is TGTGCCAGCAGCTTGGGGGTCTTGTACACTGAAGCTTTCTTT.

This clonotype has only a few counts. The chain employs TRBV5-6 and TRBJ2-1; weak D call: TRBD2 (6 bases). Germline CDR1 reads SGHDT; CDR2 reads YYEEEE. The CDR3 runs to 16 residues. V was clipped by 1 base and J by 3 bases, with 14 bases between them. This CDR3 is CASSLLTGVIYNEQFF. The CDR3 DNA follows: TGTGCCAGCAGCTTGTTGACGGGAGTAATCTACAATGAGCAGTTCTTC.

This clonotype turned up a few times. The chain employs TRBV20-1 and TRBJ2-5; tentatively, D is TRBD1 (6 bases). Per the germline V gene, CDR1 is DFQATT and CDR2 is SNEGSKA (reference sequence). The length of the CDR3 is 12 residues. The V gene lost 6 bases and the J gene lost 0 bases, with 8 bases spanning the gap. The CDR3 protein is CSADRNQETQYF. CDR3 in DNA: TGCAGTGCAGACAGGAACCAAGAGACCCAGTACTTC.

This clonotype showed up just a few times. V and J are TRBV11-2 and TRBJ1-1, with D unclear. The germline gives CDR1 SGHAT, CDR2 FQNNGV. CDR3 size: 13 residues. V lost 8 bases to trimming and J lost 0 bases, with 10 bases between them. The CDR3 DNA follows: TGTGCCAGCGGTCAGATAATGAACACTGAAGCTTTCTTT. The encoded protein is CASGQIMNTEAFF.

This sequence joins TRBV4-2 and TRBJ2-3; 9 bases match TRBD2. The CDR3 contains 17 residues. Germline V gene lookup returns CDR1 LGHNA and CDR2 YNFKEQ. J was trimmed by 6 bases and V by 0 bases; bases with no gene match: 10. For the CDR3, the DNA is TGTGCCAGCAGCCAAGAAGCACTAGCGGGTCCCCTGGATACGCAGTATTTT. Protein sequence: CASSQEALAGPLDTQYF.

The chain recombines TRBV6-2 or TRBV6-3 with TRBJ1-2, with D possibly TRBD1 on 5 matching bases. CDR1 and CDR2 from the germline V gene are MNHEY and SVGEGT. This CDR3 contains 13 residues. In nucleotides, the CDR3 is TGTGCTGGAGGCCAGGGCGGTTTTTATGGCTACACCTTC. It specifies CAGGQGGFYGYTF.

This clonotype showed up just a few times. The chain uses TRBV7-2 and TRBJ2-1; weak D call: TRBD1 (5 bases). In germline, CDR1 is SGHTA, CDR2 FQGNSA. V was shortened by 2 bases and J by 5 bases, with 7 bases between the two germline ends. This CDR3 spans 13 amino acids. Here the CDR3 reads CASSLNRNNEQFF. CDR3 DNA sequence: TGTGCCAGCAGCTTAAACAGGAACAATGAGCAGTTCTTC.

This clonotype appeared a few times. The junction and the germline gene differ at one end; a read error may be behind it. The chain couples TRBV29-1 to TRBJ2-7; 10 positions match TRBD1. This CDR3 is 14 amino acids long. Germline CDR1 SQVTM, CDR2 ANQGSEA. The CDR3 DNA reads as TGCAGCGCACTTCCGACAGGGGGCTCCTTCGAGCAGTACTTC. Its protein product is CSALPTGGSFEQYF.

This clonotype has just a few counts. DNA for the CDR3: TGCAGCGTTGCAACGTCCTCCTACGAGCAGTACTTC. Translation gives CSVATSSYEQYF. V is TRBV29-1 and J is TRBJ2-7, with D hard to call. The germline V gene encodes CDR1 SQVTM and CDR2 ANQGSEA. This CDR3 spans 12 amino acids. Trimming shortened V by 4 bases and J by 0 bases, and 7 bases separated the two germline ends.

V gene TRBV5-1 combines with J gene TRBJ2-2; D ambiguous. Trimming removed 5 bases at V and 5 bases at J, with 7 bases between. CDR3 length equals 12 residues. The V gene's germline CDR1 is SGHRS and CDR2 YFSETQ. The DNA of the CDR3 is TGCGCCAGCAGGTCGGTAACCGGGGAGCTGTTTTTT. Encoded protein: CASRSVTGELFF.

This clonotype has just a few counts. The J gene is TRBJ2-7, the V gene TRBV7-6, with D possibly called TRBD1 or TRBD2 (7 bases each). V was cut by 5 bases and J by 5 bases, with 16 bases left in between. The CDR3 consists of 14 residues. Germline-derived CDR1 and CDR2 are SGHVS and FNYEAQ. CDR3 DNA sequence: TGTGCCAGCAGCCCGCAGGGGGGGCTTAACGAGCAGTACTTC. The encoded protein is CASSPQGGLNEQYF.

This clonotype was recorded a few times. The V gene is TRBV20-1, the J gene TRBJ2-2; no clear D gene. The CDR3 covers 12 residues. The V and J ends lost 6 bases and 8 bases respectively, with 13 bases between them. The germline gives CDR1 DFQATT, CDR2 SNEGSKA (reference sequence). The CDR3 nucleotides are TGCAGTGCCCGAGGCCCTGCGGGGGAGCTGTTTTTT. As protein: CSARGPAGELFF.

The chain is built from TRBV11-2 and TRBJ2-1; D is unresolved. Trimming took off 2 bases at V and 3 bases at J, with 11 bases between the two ends. The CDR3 contains 15 residues. CDR1 and CDR2 (germline): SGHAT, FQNNGV. CDR3 residues: CASSLSQGSYNEQFF. The DNA for the CDR3 is TGTGCCAGCAGCTTAAGCCAAGGTAGCTACAATGAGCAGTTCTTC.

As to this clonotype: One junction end does not reproduce the germline sequence, and a read error may be involved. V gene TRBV15 combines with J gene TRBJ1-5, with D possibly being TRBD1 (6 bases). The CDR3 contains 12 residues. Germline values: CDR1 LNHNV, CDR2 YYDKDF (reference sequence). The CDR3 here is CATSRDGQPHHF. The CDR3 region has the DNA TGTGCCACCAGCAGGGATGGACAGCCCCACCATTTT.

This clonotype occurred once. The chain links TRBV7-8 to TRBJ2-7, with 8 bases aligning to TRBD2. Germline CDR1 SGHVS, CDR2 FQNEAQ. This CDR3 is built from 16 residues. The ends lost 5 bases at V and 4 bases at J; junction bases unmatched: 13. The CDR3 DNA reads TGTGCCAGCAGCCCCAGTAGAGCGGGAGCTTTATACGAGCAGTACTTC. Its translation: CASSPSRAGALYEQYF. The full variable domain, its missing parts supplied by reference TRBV7-8 and TRBJ2-7, is GAGVSQSPRYKVAKRGQDVALRCDPISGHVSLFWYQQALGQGPEFLTYFQNEAQLDKSGLPSDRFFAERPEGSVSTLKIQRTQQEDSAVYLCASSPSRAGALYEQYFGPGTRLTVT.

The chain recombines TRBV4-3 with TRBJ2-5; D is perhaps TRBD2 (5 bases). The CDR3 runs to 17 residues. V dropped 1 base and J dropped 2 bases, with 17 bases sitting between them. Germline values: CDR1 LGHNA, CDR2 YSLEER. The CDR3 DNA sequence: TGCGCCAGCAGCCAAGGGCGTAGCGTGACCCCACAAGAGACCCAGTACTTC. This translates into CASSQGRSVTPQETQYF.